This T cell receptor (beta chain) emerged from a study of T-cell memory formation after mild COVID-19. From the 5' RACE reads, TCRdb called clonotypes with MiXCR, one entry per CDR3 protein. The sample carries about 620,000 distinct CDR3 sequences, 18% recorded once. This clonotype was found a few times. Germline lookup yields CDR1 SEHNR and CDR2 FQNEAQ (reference sequence). V lost 11 bases, J lost 0 bases, and 8 bases lay in between. The CDR3 loop spans 11 amino acids. This chain joins TRBV7-9 and TRBJ2-7; TRBD2 might be the D (6 bases). The sequenced sample was PBMCs or a T cell subset sorted from them (not recorded which). This receptor was taken from an adult woman who had mild COVID-19 (a few samples of this study predate the infection). Cell type and time point are not known. The CDR3 region is CASGGSYEQYF. The CDR3, as DNA: TGTGCCTCCGGGGGCTCCTACGAGCAGTACTTC.